Presented here are 17 T cell receptor beta chains from one specimen sequenced in a study of T cell changes during pregnancy in multiple sclerosis. Sequenced by immunoSEQ multiplex PCR; TCRdb stores in-frame clones only, minus some. The data hold 45,000 to 55,000 clones, with roughly 91% observed a single time. The sequences come from CD4+ T cells from peripheral blood mononuclear cells, collected after pregnancy. These TCRs come from a female donor in good health, enrolled as a control in a pregnancy study.

The V call is TRBV4-1, the J call TRBJ2-2; a possible D gene is TRBD1 (5 bases). Trimming removed 0 bases at V and 5 bases at J, with 19 bases between. Germline CDR1 and CDR2: MGHRA and YSYEKL. The CDR3 is 18 residues long. In DNA form, the CDR3 reads TGCGCCAGCAGCCAAGATAAAGGGGCAGGGATTCTAACCGGGGAGCTGTTTTTT. Translating gives CASSQDKGAGILTGELFF.

CDR3 in amino acids: CASRGTGGTDTQYF. CDR3 nucleotide sequence: TGTGCCAGTAGGGGGACAGGGGGCACAGATACGCAGTATTTT. The chain carries TRBV19 and TRBJ2-3; 10 bases line up with TRBD1. The germline CDR1 and CDR2 sequences are LNHDA and SQIVND (reference sequence). The CDR3 runs 14 residues. Trimming took 6 bases from V and 1 from J; bases not matched to a gene: 1.

This chain uses TRBV6-1 with TRBJ2-7; weak D call: TRBD1 (6 bases). The germline V gene encodes CDR1 MNHNS and CDR2 SASEGT. The CDR3 loop spans 11 amino acids. Trimming took 5 bases from V and 5 from J, leaving 7 bases between them. CDR3 nucleotides: TGTGCCAGCAGTCAGGGGCACGAGCAGTACTTC. Its translation: CASSQGHEQYF.

The chain joins TRBV5-3 to TRBJ2-5; TRBD2 is a possible D gene (6 bases). TRBV5-3 is given ORF status, its function remaining uncertain. The CDR3 consists of 13 residues. V lost 0 bases and J lost 5, with 8 bases in between. The CDR3 is CARSLDGGETQYF. The CDR3 DNA reads as TGTGCCAGAAGCTTGGACGGAGGGGAGACCCAGTACTTC.

V is TRBV18 and J is TRBJ2-7; 12 nucleotides agree with TRBD1. V gave up 3 bases and J gave up 4 bases; unmatched junction bases: 7. Germline CDR1 reads KGHSH; CDR2 reads LQKENI. The CDR3 length is 16 residues. The CDR3 is CASSPIVGQGAYEQYF. CDR3 DNA: TGTGCCAGCTCACCTATTGTGGGACAGGGGGCGTACGAGCAGTACTTC.

V usage is TRBV28 and J usage is TRBJ1-6; D remains unclear. V was clipped by 6 bases and J by 7 bases, with 7 bases between them. The CDR3 has 12 amino acids. The germline V gene encodes CDR1 MDHEN and CDR2 SYDVKM. The CDR3 region is CASRGGNSPLHF. CDR3 bases: TGTGCCAGCAGGGGAGGGAATTCACCCCTCCACTTT. Combining the CDR3 with reference TRBV28 and TRBJ1-6 gives the whole variable domain DVKVTQSSRYLVKRTGEKVFLECVQDMDHENMFWYRQDPGLGLRLIYFSYDVKMKEKGDIPEGYSVSREKKERFSLILESASTNQTSMYLCASRGGNSPLHFGNGTRLTVT.

The chain uses TRBV4-1 and TRBJ1-1; D is perhaps TRBD1 (5 bases). Germline CDR1 reads MGHRA; CDR2 reads YSYEKL. The CDR3 is 15 amino acids. Trimming removed 1 base from V and 2 bases from J, with 11 bases in between. As DNA, the CDR3 is TGCGCCAGCAGCCAAGTAGGTCAGGGTAACACTGAAGCTTTCTTT. Its translation: CASSQVGQGNTEAFF.

The chain recombines TRBV11-3 with TRBJ2-1; possibly TRBD2 for D (6 bases). The CDR3 totals 14 residues. V lost 0 bases, J lost 8 bases, and 11 bases lay in between. From germline, CDR1 is SGHNT and CDR2 YENEEA. CDR3 region: CASSLEGGGDEQFF. CDR3 nucleotide sequence: TGTGCCAGCAGCTTAGAGGGTGGCGGGGATGAGCAGTTCTTC.

The V and J genes are TRBV5-1 and TRBJ2-5; 16 bases are a match to TRBD2. The V and J ends lost 4 bases and 4 bases, in that order; junction bases with no gene match: 4. CDR1 SGHRS and CDR2 YFSETQ come from the germline V gene. This CDR3 region has 16 residues. CDR3 coding DNA: TGCGCCAGCAGCATGGGGACTAGCGGGAGGGGAGAGACCCAGTACTTC. This gives the protein CASSMGTSGRGETQYF. Using reference TRBV5-1 and TRBJ2-5 for the parts outside the CDR3, the full variable domain is KAGVTQTPRYLIKTRGQQVTLSCSPISGHRSVSWYQQTPGQGLQFLFEYFSETQRNKGNFPGRFSGRQFSNSRSEMNVSTLELGDSALYLCASSMGTSGRGETQYFGPGTRLLVL.

This chain joins TRBV19 and TRBJ2-1, with D possibly being TRBD2 (6 bases). With 7 bases removed from V and 3 bases from J, the gap between germline ends came to 13 bases. CDR3 size: 14 residues. The germline gives CDR1 LNHDA, CDR2 SQIVND (reference sequence). CDR3 sequence: CASKKGGGYNEQFF. The CDR3, as DNA: TGTGCCAGTAAAAAGGGAGGAGGCTACAATGAGCAGTTCTTC.

The chain is built from TRBV6-1 and TRBJ1-2; perhaps TRBD1 as D (5 bases). This CDR3 region has 15 residues. V gave up 6 bases and J gave up 2 bases, with 16 bases separating them. Per germline, CDR1 MNHNS and CDR2 SASEGT. CDR3 sequence (DNA): TGTGCCAGCAGAGGATCCGGGGGTGGGAACTATGGCTACACCTTC. Amino acids: CASRGSGGGNYGYTF.

The chain has TRBV6-5 and TRBJ1-1; no definite D call. Germline V CDR1 and CDR2: MNHEY, SVGAGI. The CDR3 length is 14 residues. V shed 0 bases and J shed 3 bases, with 8 bases lying between them. CDR3 sequence (DNA): TGTGCCAGCAGTTACTCCGTCGGGGACACTGAAGCTTTCTTT. Translation gives CASSYSVGDTEAFF.

This clone was found once. As DNA, the CDR3 is TGCGCCAGCAGCTTGGAGGGGCGGGGCACCGGGGAGCTGTTTTTT. Amino acid sequence: CASSLEGRGTGELFF. The rearrangement links TRBV5-1 to TRBJ2-2; D may be TRBD2 (6 bases). V was cut by 0 bases and J by 4 bases, with 10 bases left in between. Germline assignment: CDR1 SGHRS and CDR2 YFSETQ. There are 15 residues in the CDR3.

The chain combines TRBV6-6 with TRBJ2-3; D is unclear. The CDR3 consists of 14 residues. The germline V gene has CDR1 MNHNY and CDR2 SVGAGI (reference sequence). The V and J ends lost 6 bases and 1 base respectively, with 11 bases between them. The CDR3, as DNA: TGTGCCAGCAGCCCCACTCGGGGCACAGATACGCAGTATTTT. This sequence encodes CASSPTRGTDTQYF.

The chain has TRBV2 and TRBJ1-2, with D unclear. The CDR3 totals 15 residues. The ends were cut back, 7 bases at V and 0 bases at J, with 15 bases in the middle. Looked up from germline, CDR1 is SNHLY and CDR2 is FYNNEI. CDR3: CASKEATVANYGYTF. CDR3 DNA sequence: TGTGCCAGCAAAGAGGCGACCGTAGCTAACTATGGCTACACCTTC. The whole variable domain, filled in from reference TRBV2 and TRBJ1-2, reads EPEVTQTPSHQVTQMGQEVILRCVPISNHLYFYWYRQILGQKVEFLVSFYNNEISEKSEIFDDQFSVERPDGSNFTLKIRSTKLEDSAMYFCASKEATVANYGYTFGSGTRLTVV.

The rearrangement links TRBV5-1 to TRBJ1-4, with D unclear. This CDR3 has 13 amino acids. CDR1 and CDR2 from the germline V gene are SGHRS and YFSETQ. V dropped 7 bases and J dropped 5 bases, with 12 bases sitting between them. CDR3 loop: CASPGTENEKLFF. The CDR3 DNA is TGCGCCAGCCCCGGCACGGAGAATGAAAAACTGTTTTTT.

This clone was picked up a small number of times. The chain is built from TRBV9 and TRBJ1-4, with D perhaps matching TRBD1 (6 bases). Trimming took 4 bases from V and 5 from J, leaving 18 bases between them. CDR1 is SGDLS, CDR2 YYNGEE, per germline. This CDR3 has 16 amino acids. CDR3 coding DNA: TGTGCCAGCAGCCCCAGTTACGGCAGGGGAAATGAAAAACTGTTTTTT. It yields the protein CASSPSYGRGNEKLFF.